This T cell receptor beta chain was sequenced for a study of T cell responses to AZD1222 COVID-19 vaccine. The CDR3 has 15 residues. Germline V CDR1 and CDR2: MNHNS, SASEGT. V lost 3 bases and J lost 6, with 12 bases in between. Only in-frame clones appear in the TCRdb table, and some are missing; sequencing was by immunoSEQ multiplex PCR. Among 120,000 to 150,000 clones listed, 82% were seen once. The source of this sequence is an adult in good health. Sequences were derived from peripheral blood, sampled on day 0 of MenACWY control vaccination. The V and J genes are TRBV6-1 and TRBJ1-6, with D unresolved. The CDR3 region is CASSDLGTLNSPLHF. The CDR3 DNA is TGTGCCAGCAGTGATCTTGGCACTCTTAATTCACCCCTCCACTTT.